This is a list of T cell receptor beta chains from one sample in a study of OX40 agonist ivuxolimab in advanced cancers. Profiling relied on immunoSEQ multiplex PCR, and the TCRdb table lists in-frame clones only, not all of them. The table lists approximately 10,000 clones, 60% to 75% of them singletons. Material: CD4+ or CD8+ T cells sorted from blood, obtained in a trial of the OX40 agonist ivuxolimab. All receptors derive from an adult with an advanced solid tumor such as melanoma, head and neck, liver or kidney cancer. CDR3s include the opening cysteine and the closing phenylalanine or tryptophan.

v_call | cdr3_aa
TRBV5-4 | CASSLMGQELKGYTF
TRBV27 | CASSLLGPHTGELFF
TRBV19 | CASSRDHNEQFF
TRBV4-2 | CASSLNPGYEQYF
TRBV15 | CATSHGKRCDQSRANVLTF
TRBV6-5 | CASRNGQGSYNEQFF
TRBV6-6 | CASSYGVRYTGELFF
TRBV5-4 | CASSPPGARPYEQYF
TRBV6-5 | CASSSANTEAFF
TRBV14 | CASSLPRWGHEQYF
TRBV7-2 | CASTLLLTAAWPEAFF
TRBV10-1 | CARKDSSNYGYTF
TRBV28 | CASSLGSSYEQYF
TRBV19 | CASTPSSRGGELFF
TRBV6-5 | CASSYAGVTEAFF
TRBV5-1 | CASSLGANYGYTF
TRBV29-1 | CSVGDRYSGNTIYF
TRBV19 | CASSIYGRENPGELFF
TRBV5-1 | CASSLGWREVDEQFF
TRBV7-9 | CASTLANGHDTDTQYF
TRBV5-1 | CASSLGGTRTDTQYF
TRBV5-1 | CASGQASYNEQFF
TRBV5-8 | CASSLAPSGGPHTGELFF
TRBV6-5 | CASSEVGSSHEQYF
TRBV29-1 | CSSGGEGQNEQFF
TRBV2 | CATQTWLGVEAFF
TRBV6-4 | CASSDVFGPLAKNIQYF
TRBV2 | CASTPFSATDTQYF
TRBV9 | CASSVADGTIEPQYF
TRBV30 | CAWSPVANYGYTF
TRBV5-4 | CASRIMGTGELFF
TRBV4-1 | CASSQERLAGRYEQFF
TRBV19 | CASKAGREQYF
TRBV27 | CASSLRPLGYEQYF
TRBV5-1 | CASSVLEVSTDTQYF
TRBV5-1 | CASSWTNSADTQYF
TRBV7-9 | CASKQGNSPLHF
TRBV5-1 | CASSWGTQSYEQYF
TRBV27 | CASSLLGQGGTEAFF